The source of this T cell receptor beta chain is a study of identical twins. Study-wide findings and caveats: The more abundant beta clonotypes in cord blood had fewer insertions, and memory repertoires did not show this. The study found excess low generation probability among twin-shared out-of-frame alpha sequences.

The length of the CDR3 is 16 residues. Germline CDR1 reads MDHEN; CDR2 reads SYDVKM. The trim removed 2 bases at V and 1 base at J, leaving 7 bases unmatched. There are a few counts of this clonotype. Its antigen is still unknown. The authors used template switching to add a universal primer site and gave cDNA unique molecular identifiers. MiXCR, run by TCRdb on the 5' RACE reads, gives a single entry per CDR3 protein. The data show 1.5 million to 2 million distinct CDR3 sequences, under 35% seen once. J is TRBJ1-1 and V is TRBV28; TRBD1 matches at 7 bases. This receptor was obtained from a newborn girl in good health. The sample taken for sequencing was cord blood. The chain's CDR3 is CASSLPTRQGNTEAFF. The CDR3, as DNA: TGTGCCAGCAGTTTACCCACGAGACAGGGGAACACTGAAGCTTTCTTT.